The next 10 T cell receptor beta chains were all read from a single sample in a study of blood T cell repertoires in COVID-19. Produced via immunoSEQ multiplex PCR; TCRdb's table is partial and in-frame only. This sample carries 23,000 or so clones, around 90% of them seen once, and the ten largest clones take less than 10%. Sample: peripheral blood. These receptors all come from a man in his fifties or sixties with active COVID-19.

Worth noting for this clone: The junction shows a germline mismatch at one end, possibly a read error. This specimen includes other DNA sequences encoding the same CDR3. The V and J genes are TRBV18 and TRBJ1-6, with D perhaps TRBD1 (5 bases). This CDR3 contains 18 residues. CDR1 KGHSH and CDR2 LQKENI come from the germline V gene. CDR3 coding DNA: TGCGCCAGCTCACCCCGTGTTATTGGGGCGCTTAGCAATTCACCCCTCCACTTT. It encodes CASSPRVIGALSNSPLHF.

V is TRBV7-3 and J is TRBJ1-6; the match to TRBD1 covers 7 bases. CDR1 is SGHTA, CDR2 FQGTGA, per germline. This CDR3 is built from 15 residues. V lost 1 base, J lost 6 bases, and 3 bases stayed unmatched. This CDR3 reads CASSLSRQGNSPLHF. The CDR3 bases are TGTGCCAGCAGCTTAAGCCGACAGGGTAATTCACCCCTCCACTTT.

The rearrangement joins TRBV10-1 to TRBJ2-3; 9 bases fit TRBD2. The CDR3 runs 15 residues. V shed 5 bases, J shed 0 bases, and the junction held 3 bases outside the gene matches. CDR1 is WNHNN and CDR2 is SYGVQD in the germline V gene (reference sequence). Here the CDR3 DNA reads TGCGCCAGCAGTCCGAGCGGGAGGAGCACAGATACGCAGTATTTT. Translating it yields CASSPSGRSTDTQYF.

CDR3 DNA: TGTGCCAGCAGCTTATTGGAGGATTCGAATCAGCCCCAGCATTTT. Translating gives CASSLLEDSNQPQHF. This sequence joins TRBV7-8 and TRBJ1-5; D call uncertain. Trimming shortened V by 2 bases and J by 4 bases, and 12 bases separated the two germline ends. This CDR3 is 15 amino acids long. Germline V gene data show CDR1 as SGHVS and CDR2 as FQNEAQ.

This clone was recorded only once. The rearrangement joins TRBV7-9 to TRBJ1-2; possible D gene TRBD1, 6 bases. Between the trimmed V and J ends, which lost 2 bases and 4 bases, there was a span of 8 bases. Germline V gives CDR1 SEHNR, CDR2 FQNEAQ (reference sequence). The CDR3 spans 13 residues. The CDR3 nucleotides are TGTGCCAGCAGCTTATCCAGGGGCTATGGCTACACCTTC. Its translation: CASSLSRGYGYTF.

The chain employs TRBV5-1 and TRBJ1-1; maybe TRBD1 (5 bases). CDR3 length: 15 amino acids. Trimming took 0 bases from V and 3 from J, leaving 12 bases between them. Per germline, CDR1 SGHRS and CDR2 YFSETQ. The DNA for the CDR3 is TGCGCCAGCAGCTTGGGGGGCAGGGAAGACACTGAAGCTTTCTTT. It yields the protein CASSLGGREDTEAFF. The whole variable domain, filled in from reference TRBV5-1 and TRBJ1-1, reads KAGVTQTPRYLIKTRGQQVTLSCSPISGHRSVSWYQQTPGQGLQFLFEYFSETQRNKGNFPGRFSGRQFSNSRSEMNVSTLELGDSALYLCASSLGGREDTEAFFGQGTRLTVV.

This clone was seen a single time. The V and J genes are TRBV29-1 and TRBJ2-5; 11 bases are shared with TRBD2. J lost 2 bases, V lost 4 bases, and 6 bases had no gene match. This CDR3 has 15 residues. Germline CDR1 SQVTM, CDR2 ANQGSEA. The CDR3 is CSVALGTSGQETQYF. The CDR3 DNA follows: TGCAGCGTTGCCCTAGGGACTAGCGGACAAGAGACCCAGTACTTC.

V is TRBV6-2 or TRBV6-3 and J is TRBJ1-2, with D possibly matching TRBD1 (5 bases). This CDR3 has 15 residues. Germline lookup yields CDR1 MNHEY and CDR2 SVGEGT. The V end lost 3 bases, the J end lost 7 bases, and 18 bases lay between the germline ends. The CDR3 bases are TGTGCCAGCAGTTATGACAGCCGCCGCATCTCTGGCTACACCTTC. Protein: CASSYDSRRISGYTF.

This chain links TRBV7-9 with TRBJ1-2; 9 bases map to TRBD1. CDR1 is SEHNR, CDR2 FQNEAQ, per germline (reference sequence). With V trimmed by 3 bases and J by 2 bases, 4 bases remained unmatched. CDR3 length: 15 residues. CDR3 in DNA: TGTGCCAGCAGCTTTCCCGGGACAGGGAACTATGGCTACACCTTC. As protein: CASSFPGTGNYGYTF.

The count of this clone is one. This chain links TRBV11-2 with TRBJ2-2; 9 nucleotides align to TRBD1. The J segment lost 6 bases and the V segment lost 6 bases, leaving 8 bases of the junction unmatched. This CDR3 has 15 amino acids. Germline CDR1 is SGHAT and CDR2 is FQNNGV. The CDR3 is CASSTYRGRSGELFF. The CDR3 nucleotides read TGTGCCAGCAGTACATACAGGGGGCGTTCCGGGGAGCTGTTTTTT. The full variable domain, in which reference TRBV11-2 and TRBJ2-2 provide the parts outside the CDR3, is EAGVAQSPRYKIIEKRQSVAFWCNPISGHATLYWYQQILGQGPKLLIQFQNNGVVDDSQLPKDRFSAERLKGVDSTLKIQPAKLEDSAVYLCASSTYRGRSGELFFGEGSRLTVL.